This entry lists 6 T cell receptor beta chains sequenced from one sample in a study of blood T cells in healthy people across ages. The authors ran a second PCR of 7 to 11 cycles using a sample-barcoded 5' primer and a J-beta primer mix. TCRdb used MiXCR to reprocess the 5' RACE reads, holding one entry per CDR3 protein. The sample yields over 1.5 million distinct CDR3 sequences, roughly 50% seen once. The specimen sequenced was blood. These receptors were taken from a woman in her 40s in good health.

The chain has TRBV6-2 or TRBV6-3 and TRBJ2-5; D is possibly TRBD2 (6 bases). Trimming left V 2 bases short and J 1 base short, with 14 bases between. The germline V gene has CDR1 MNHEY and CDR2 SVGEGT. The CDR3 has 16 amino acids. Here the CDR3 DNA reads TGTGCCAGCAGTTACAGTCGGGGGAAAAGCCAAGAGACCCAGTACTTC. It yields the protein CASSYSRGKSQETQYF.

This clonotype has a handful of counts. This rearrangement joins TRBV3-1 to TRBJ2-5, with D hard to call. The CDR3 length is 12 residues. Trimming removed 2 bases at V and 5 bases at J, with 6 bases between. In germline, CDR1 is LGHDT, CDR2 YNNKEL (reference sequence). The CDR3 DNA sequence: TGTGCCAGCAGCCAACCGTTGGAGACCCAGTACTTC. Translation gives CASSQPLETQYF.

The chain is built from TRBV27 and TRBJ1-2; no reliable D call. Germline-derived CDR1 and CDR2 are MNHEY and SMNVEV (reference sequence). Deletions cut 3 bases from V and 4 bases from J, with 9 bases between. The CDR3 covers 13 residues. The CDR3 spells CASSFKGAYGYTF. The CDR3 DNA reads TGTGCCAGCAGTTTCAAGGGTGCCTATGGCTACACCTTC.

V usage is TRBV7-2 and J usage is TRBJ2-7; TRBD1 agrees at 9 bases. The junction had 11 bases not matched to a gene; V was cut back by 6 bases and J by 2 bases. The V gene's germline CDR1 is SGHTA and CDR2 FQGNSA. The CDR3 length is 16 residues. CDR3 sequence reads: CASSYTGTGYPYEQYF. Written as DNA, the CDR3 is TGTGCCAGCAGTTATACCGGGACAGGGTACCCCTACGAGCAGTACTTC.

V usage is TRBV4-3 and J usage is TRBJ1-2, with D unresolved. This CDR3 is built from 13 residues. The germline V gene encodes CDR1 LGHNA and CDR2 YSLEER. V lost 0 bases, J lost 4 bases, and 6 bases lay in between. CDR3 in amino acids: CASSQDTRYGYTF. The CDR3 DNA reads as TGCGCCAGCAGCCAAGATACTCGCTATGGCTACACCTTC.

The CDR3 bases are TGTGCCAGCAGCTTGCTTGCTGGGTCTCGGACAGAACACTACGAGCAGTACTTC. Encoded protein: CASSLLAGSRTEHYEQYF. V gene TRBV5-6 combines with J gene TRBJ2-7; TRBD1 is a possible D gene (6 bases). Trimming removed 1 base from V and 3 bases from J, with 23 bases in between. Germline V gives CDR1 SGHDT, CDR2 YYEEEE. There are 18 residues in the CDR3.